The entry that follows covers one T cell receptor (beta chain) sequence. Assay used: immunoSEQ multiplex PCR; TCRdb lists only in-frame clones, some missing. The sample records approximately 26,000 clones, 65% to 90% being singletons. This record belongs to a study of cytotoxic CD8 clonotypes in ibrutinib-treated CLL. At the level of the study: Response material was collected after a median approximately 12 months of treatment, range 6 to 36.

The clonotype comes from a human donor with chronic lymphocytic leukemia. This material consisted of PBMCs, taken after 24 months of ibrutinib treatment.

The CDR3 spells CASSQRTGGTDTQYF. CDR3 DNA sequence: TGTGCCAGCAGCCAACGGACAGGCGGCACAGATACGCAGTATTTT. The chain uses TRBV11-3 and TRBJ2-3, with 7 positions matching TRBD1. Germline CDR1 and CDR2: SGHNT and YENEEA. With 5 bases clipped from V and 1 base from J, the junction kept 6 bases outside the gene matches. CDR3 length equals 15 residues.